This T cell receptor (beta chain) is from a study of CD8+ T cells in alopecia areata. This CDR3 has 13 amino acids. The ends lost 6 bases at V and 7 bases at J; junction bases unmatched: 8. Germline assignment: CDR1 MNHEY and CDR2 SMNVEV (reference sequence). This clone has a single count. Stated treatment: oral pan-JAK inhibitor, 5-10 mg twice daily. cDNA prepared by RNA extraction and subsequent reverse transcription served as the template for sequencing. Profiled with immunoSEQ multiplex PCR; TCRdb holds only in-frame clones, not every one. The repertoire includes fewer than 250,000 clones, 35% to 40% of them detected once, and 0.48% sits in the top ten.

This clonotype originated in a human donor with alopecia areata. This chain uses TRBV27 with TRBJ1-2; TRBD1 matches 7 bases. This specimen was CD4+ T cells sorted from blood, taken around week 30, from a patient treated with tofacitinib. The CDR3 here is CASSQTGTGGYTF. The CDR3 region has the DNA TGTGCCAGCAGCCAGACAGGGACGGGTGGCTACACCTTC.